These 2 T cell receptor beta chains originate from one sample sequenced in a study of response to subunit inactivated influenza vaccine. TCRdb re-analysed the RT-PCR reads in MiXCR, keeping a single row per CDR3 protein. The sample has around 570,000 distinct CDR3 sequences, about 11% seen once. This sample also belongs to another study, concerning T cells expressing NK-cell markers. As reported in that work: TCR beta cDNA was generated via 5'RACE template switching incorporating UMIs.

This specimen was PBMCs from blood, taken on the day of vaccination. The receptors were gathered from a man aged 50-59 years who received an inactivated influenza vaccine.

This chain joins TRBV6-5 and TRBJ2-7; D is possibly TRBD1 or TRBD2 (5 bases each). V lost 4 bases and J 3 bases, leaving 16 bases between the germline ends. Per germline, CDR1 MNHEY and CDR2 SVGAGI. The CDR3 is 15 amino acids. The CDR3 sequence is CASSWGQGTVYEQYF. In nucleotides, the CDR3 is TGTGCCAGCAGTTGGGGCCAAGGGACGGTCTACGAGCAGTACTTC.

The chain combines TRBV6-1 with TRBJ2-5; 11 bases line up with TRBD2. V gave up 5 bases and J gave up 5 bases; unmatched junction bases: 7. The germline gives CDR1 MNHNS, CDR2 SASEGT. The CDR3 loop spans 15 amino acids. The CDR3 loop reads CASSKLAGAVETQYF. The CDR3 nucleotides are TGTGCCAGCAGTAAACTAGCGGGGGCCGTGGAGACCCAGTACTTC.